Below, 13 T cell receptor beta chains from the same sample are listed, as sequenced in a study of PD-L1 blockade in urothelial cancer. Sequencing used immunoSEQ multiplex PCR; TCRdb keeps in-frame clones, though not all of them. The data show 55,000 to 80,000 clones, roughly 79% seen once. Time point here: pretreatment peripheral blood. The starting material was PBMCs, obtained around atezolizumab (anti-PD-L1) treatment. These receptors were obtained from a man aged 65 to 85 with urothelial cancer.

DNA for the CDR3: TGCGCCAGCAGCCAAGAGTTTGCAGGGACCTACGAGCAGTACTTC. Its protein product is CASSQEFAGTYEQYF. J is TRBJ2-7 and V is TRBV4-1, with D tentatively TRBD1 (5 bases). Germline V CDR1 and CDR2: MGHRA, YSYEKL. The CDR3 length is 15 residues. The V and J ends lost 0 bases and 2 bases respectively, with 11 bases between them.

The rearrangement uses TRBV10-1 and TRBJ2-1; TRBD1 matches 7 bases. V gave up 0 bases and J gave up 4 bases; unmatched junction bases: 6. The CDR3 contains 16 residues. The germline gives CDR1 WNHNN, CDR2 SYGVQD (reference sequence). Here the CDR3 reads CASSESIVTGYNEQFF. DNA for the CDR3: TGCGCCAGCAGTGAGTCGATTGTGACAGGGTACAATGAGCAGTTCTTC.

The table lists this clone with a count of one. J is TRBJ2-7 and V is TRBV11-2; 8 positions agree with TRBD1. The V segment lost 5 bases and the J segment 7 bases; nucleotides outside the gene matches: 10. Germline CDR1 SGHAT, CDR2 FQNNGV. The CDR3 extends over 14 amino acids. CDR3 coding DNA: TGTGCCAGCAGCCAGGACAGGGCCGGAGGAGAGCAGTACTTC. It translates to CASSQDRAGGEQYF.

The chain is built from TRBV30 and TRBJ1-1; no clear D. CDR1 GTSNPN and CDR2 SVGIG come from the germline V gene (reference sequence). This CDR3 comprises 13 residues. Between the trimmed V and J ends, which lost 0 bases and 0 bases, there was a span of 5 bases. The CDR3 region has the DNA TGTGCCTGGAGTGTATCTATGAACACTGAAGCTTTCTTT. Translation: CAWSVSMNTEAFF.

This chain uses TRBV7-2 with TRBJ2-1, with D perhaps TRBD2 (5 bases). Germline-derived CDR1 and CDR2 are SGHTA and FQGNSA. This CDR3 contains 13 residues. V dropped 3 bases and J dropped 9 bases, with 12 bases sitting between them. CDR3 in DNA: TGTGCCAGCAGCTTCCGACTAAAAGGTGAGCAGTTCTTC. Its protein is CASSFRLKGEQFF.

The chain uses TRBV7-2 and TRBJ2-2; 8 bases line up with TRBD2. After removal of 8 bases from V and 2 bases from J, the junction contained 13 bases not matched to a gene. Germline assignment: CDR1 SGHTA and CDR2 FQGNSA. The CDR3 spans 17 residues. The CDR3 sequence is CASGPRGGTRNTGELFF. The CDR3 region has the DNA TGTGCCAGCGGGCCCCGAGGAGGGACTAGAAACACCGGGGAGCTGTTTTTT. Together with reference TRBV7-2 and TRBJ2-2, the CDR3 gives the full variable domain: GAGVSQSPSNKVTEKGKDVELRCDPISGHTALYWYRQSLGQGLEFLIYFQGNSAPDKSGLPSDRFSAERTGGSVSTLTIQRTQQEDSAVYLCASGPRGGTRNTGELFFGEGSRLTVL.

The V and J genes are TRBV29-1 and TRBJ2-5; D gene unclear. CDR3 length equals 11 residues. Germline V gives CDR1 SQVTM, CDR2 ANQGSEA. Trimming left V 2 bases short and J 4 bases short, with 5 bases between. CDR3 DNA sequence: TGCAGCGTTGAACCTAGAGAGACCCAGTACTTC. Encoded protein: CSVEPRETQYF.

The V call is TRBV7-8, the J call TRBJ2-1, with TRBD2 matching 10 bases. The CDR3 contains 19 residues. Germline V gene data show CDR1 as SGHVS and CDR2 as FQNEAQ. V shed 5 bases and J 3 bases; nucleotides not matched to a gene: 16. The chain's CDR3 is CASSPGEWASGSVYNEQFF. The CDR3 nucleotides read TGTGCCAGCAGCCCAGGGGAATGGGCTAGCGGGAGTGTCTACAATGAGCAGTTCTTC. Together with reference TRBV7-8 and TRBJ2-1, the CDR3 gives the full variable domain: GAGVSQSPRYKVAKRGQDVALRCDPISGHVSLFWYQQALGQGPEFLTYFQNEAQLDKSGLPSDRFFAERPEGSVSTLKIQRTQQEDSAVYLCASSPGEWASGSVYNEQFFGPGTRLTVL.

The chain employs TRBV7-2 and TRBJ2-2, with 11 bases identical to TRBD2. Germline V gene lookup returns CDR1 SGHTA and CDR2 FQGNSA. Unmatched junction bases numbered 7, after V lost 6 bases and J lost 4 bases. This CDR3 has 16 residues. In DNA form, the CDR3 reads TGTGCCAGCAGTCCTCTAGCGGGAGGACCCACCGGGGAGCTGTTTTTT. Amino acid sequence: CASSPLAGGPTGELFF. The complete variable domain, with remaining parts taken from reference TRBV7-2 and TRBJ2-2, reads GAGVSQSPSNKVTEKGKDVELRCDPISGHTALYWYRQSLGQGLEFLIYFQGNSAPDKSGLPSDRFSAERTGGSVSTLTIQRTQQEDSAVYLCASSPLAGGPTGELFFGEGSRLTVL.

This rearrangement joins TRBV4-2 to TRBJ1-4, with 7 bases fitting TRBD1. Germline assignment: CDR1 LGHNA and CDR2 YNFKEQ. The CDR3 runs to 15 residues. Germline trimming cut 3 bases from V and 3 bases from J; bases unmatched to any gene: 4. The CDR3 loop is CASSQPGQSNEKLFF. CDR3 in DNA: TGTGCCAGCAGCCAGCCGGGACAGTCTAATGAAAAACTGTTTTTT.

The rearrangement links TRBV19 to TRBJ2-7; TRBD1 agrees at 10 bases. Trimming removed 3 bases from V and 4 bases from J; junction bases left unmatched: 3. This CDR3 region has 14 residues. CDR1 is LNHDA and CDR2 is SQIVND in the germline V gene (reference sequence). The CDR3: CASSIGTGVYEQYF. The CDR3 region has the DNA TGTGCCAGTAGTATTGGGACAGGGGTGTACGAGCAGTACTTC.

The rearrangement links TRBV4-2 to TRBJ2-3, with 7 nucleotides matching TRBD2. Unmatched junction bases numbered 9, after V lost 1 base and J lost 2 bases. Germline values: CDR1 LGHNA, CDR2 YNFKEQ. This CDR3 region has 17 residues. The chain's CDR3 is CASSQGTLAVNTDTQYF. CDR3 nucleotides: TGTGCCAGCAGCCAAGGTACCCTAGCGGTCAACACAGATACGCAGTATTTT.

The rearrangement uses TRBV29-1 and TRBJ2-7; 8 bases align to TRBD2. The CDR3 totals 14 residues. V shed 0 bases, J shed 6 bases, and the junction held 7 bases outside the gene matches. The germline V gene encodes CDR1 SQVTM and CDR2 ANQGSEA. The CDR3 DNA is TGCAGCGTTGAAGATGCGGGAGGCGGGGTCGAGCAGTACTTC. Encoded protein: CSVEDAGGGVEQYF.